The 21 T cell receptor beta chains given below trace back to one sample, sequenced in a study of T cell changes during pregnancy in multiple sclerosis. Some clones are missing from TCRdb's copy, which holds only in-frame ones; the method was immunoSEQ multiplex PCR. The table has 75,000 to 80,000 clones, about 92% seen once. This sample comprised peripheral blood, obtained after pregnancy. Receptors were obtained from a female donor in good health, enrolled as a control in a pregnancy study.

The rearrangement joins TRBV5-1 to TRBJ1-1; D unresolved. This CDR3 has 13 residues. Trimming left V 0 bases short and J 2 bases short, with 5 bases between. The V gene's germline CDR1 is SGHRS and CDR2 YFSETQ. The CDR3 DNA reads TGCGCCAGCAGCTTGGAGCCTAACACTGAAGCTTTCTTT. Protein sequence: CASSLEPNTEAFF.

The gene calls are TRBV18 and TRBJ1-5; possible D gene TRBD1, 5 bases. CDR1 and CDR2 (germline): KGHSH, LQKENI. This CDR3 is built from 15 residues. Trimming took 4 bases from V and 2 from J, leaving 12 bases between them. The CDR3, as DNA: TGTGCCAGCTCACGGGGCAGTAATGGCAATCAGCCCCAGCATTTT. This translates into CASSRGSNGNQPQHF.

The chain has TRBV5-1 and TRBJ2-6; 8 bases are a match to TRBD2. The CDR3 spans 17 residues. J gave up 2 bases and V 1 base, and 5 bases lay outside the gene matches. Germline V gene lookup returns CDR1 SGHRS and CDR2 YFSETQ. CDR3 sequence: CASSLLGGGTGANVLTF. The CDR3 bases are TGCGCCAGCAGCTTGCTCGGGGGGGGTACTGGGGCCAACGTCCTGACTTTC. Full variable domain (outside the CDR3, taken from reference TRBV5-1 and TRBJ2-6): KAGVTQTPRYLIKTRGQQVTLSCSPISGHRSVSWYQQTPGQGLQFLFEYFSETQRNKGNFPGRFSGRQFSNSRSEMNVSTLELGDSALYLCASSLLGGGTGANVLTFGAGSRLTVL.

The chain couples TRBV5-4 to TRBJ2-7; TRBD1 might be the D (6 bases). This CDR3 region has 14 residues. The V and J ends lost 2 bases and 5 bases respectively, with 14 bases between them. In germline, CDR1 is SGHNT, CDR2 YYREEE (reference sequence). The chain's CDR3 is CASSFRGGSHEQYF. The CDR3 DNA reads as TGTGCCAGCAGCTTTAGAGGGGGTTCCCACGAGCAGTACTTC. The complete variable domain, with remaining parts taken from reference TRBV5-4 and TRBJ2-7, reads ETGVTQSPTHLIKTRGQQVTLRCSSQSGHNTVSWYQQALGQGPQFIFQYYREEENGRGNFPPRFSGLQFPNYSSELNVNALELDDSALYLCASSFRGGSHEQYFGPGTRLTVT.

This sequence joins TRBV11-2 and TRBJ2-3; no clear D. The germline V and J ends were trimmed by 1 base and 3 bases, with 11 bases remaining between them. Germline V CDR1 and CDR2: SGHAT, FQNNGV. CDR3 length: 15 residues. The CDR3 spells CASSLGLQVTDTQYF. The CDR3 DNA follows: TGTGCCAGCAGCTTAGGGCTCCAGGTTACAGATACGCAGTATTTT.

The CDR3 loop is CASSRDMGGNWGETQYF. For the CDR3, the DNA is TGTGCCAGCAGCCGAGATATGGGGGGGAATTGGGGTGAGACCCAGTACTTC. This sequence joins TRBV5-6 and TRBJ2-5; 7 positions match TRBD2. This CDR3 has 17 amino acids. Germline values: CDR1 SGHDT, CDR2 YYEEEE. V gave up 4 bases and J gave up 5 bases; unmatched junction bases: 17.

The rearrangement links TRBV29-1 to TRBJ2-7, with TRBD1 as a possible D gene (7 bases). The CDR3 is 14 amino acids. V gave up 6 bases and J gave up 6 bases, with 21 bases separating them. The germline CDR1 and CDR2 sequences are SQVTM and ANQGSEA. CDR3 protein: CSVVAGQRTGEQYF. CDR3 bases: TGCAGCGTCGTCGCGGGACAGCGAACCGGCGAGCAGTACTTC.

The rearrangement links TRBV11-2 to TRBJ2-7; 8 positions match TRBD2. This CDR3 is 15 amino acids long. V gave up 3 bases and J gave up 4 bases; unmatched junction bases: 8. The germline gives CDR1 SGHAT, CDR2 FQNNGV. CDR3: CASSFAGGGTYEQYF. The CDR3 coding sequence is TGTGCCAGCAGCTTTGCGGGAGGCGGTACTTACGAGCAGTACTTC. The full variable domain, in which reference TRBV11-2 and TRBJ2-7 provide the parts outside the CDR3, is EAGVAQSPRYKIIEKRQSVAFWCNPISGHATLYWYQQILGQGPKLLIQFQNNGVVDDSQLPKDRFSAERLKGVDSTLKIQPAKLEDSAVYLCASSFAGGGTYEQYFGPGTRLTVT.

The chain carries TRBV18 and TRBJ2-3; D is perhaps TRBD1 (6 bases). There are 15 residues in the CDR3. V lost 3 bases and J 1 base, leaving 11 bases between the germline ends. The germline CDR1 and CDR2 sequences are KGHSH and LQKENI. Here the CDR3 reads CASSPPGQGTDTQYF. CDR3 nucleotide sequence: TGTGCCAGCTCACCCCCGGGACAAGGCACAGATACGCAGTATTTT. The full variable domain, with the rest looked up from reference TRBV18 and TRBJ2-3, is NAGVMQNPRHLVRRRGQEARLRCSPMKGHSHVYWYRQLPEEGLKFMVYLQKENIIDESGMPKERFSAEFPKEGPSILRIQQVVRGDSAAYFCASSPPGQGTDTQYFGPGTRLTVL.

The rearrangement uses TRBV7-8 and TRBJ2-1, with D possibly being TRBD1 (5 bases). This CDR3 is 17 amino acids long. Per germline, CDR1 SGHVS and CDR2 FQNEAQ. V lost 1 base and J lost 4, with 17 bases in between. CDR3 sequence (DNA): TGTGCCAGCAGCTTAGGGGGCGAAGGGGCCGCGTACAATGAGCAGTTCTTC. This sequence encodes CASSLGGEGAAYNEQFF.

The V call is TRBV9, the J call TRBJ1-2, with TRBD1 identical over 7 bases. The length of the CDR3 is 15 residues. Germline V gene data show CDR1 as SGDLS and CDR2 as YYNGEE. Trimming cost V 0 bases and J 7 bases; bases outside gene matches: 9. CDR3 in DNA: TGTGCCAGCAGCGTAGAGGGGGCAGGGGCCAGTGGCTACACCTTC. Amino acid sequence: CASSVEGAGASGYTF.

The chain uses TRBV27 and TRBJ1-1; D is perhaps TRBD1 (6 bases). CDR1 and CDR2 (germline): MNHEY, SMNVEV (reference sequence). This CDR3 is built from 14 residues. V gave up 6 bases and J gave up 6 bases, with 17 bases separating them. Here the CDR3 reads CASSWAGAQSEAFF. The CDR3 nucleotides read TGTGCCAGCAGCTGGGCGGGGGCGCAGTCTGAAGCTTTCTTT.

This chain connects TRBV11-2 to TRBJ2-3, with D possibly being TRBD1 (5 bases). The CDR3 extends over 14 amino acids. Trimming took off 4 bases at V and 0 bases at J, with 8 bases between the two ends. Germline V gives CDR1 SGHAT, CDR2 FQNNGV. The CDR3 sequence: CASSSQGSTDTQYF. The CDR3 bases are TGTGCCAGCAGCTCCCAGGGTAGCACAGATACGCAGTATTTT.

J is TRBJ1-2 and V is TRBV30; 7 nucleotides match TRBD1. The CDR3 is made up of 12 amino acids. J lost 4 bases, V lost 4 bases, and 3 bases had no gene match. Germline V lookup: CDR1 GTSNPN, CDR2 SVGIG (reference sequence). The CDR3 reads CAWMTGIYGYTF. The CDR3 DNA reads TGTGCCTGGATGACAGGGATCTATGGCTACACCTTC. Looking up the rest from reference TRBV30 and TRBJ1-2 gives the full variable domain: SQTIHQWPATLVQPVGSPLSLECTVEGTSNPNLYWYRQAAGRGLQLLFYSVGIGQISSEVPQNLSASRPQDRQFILSSKKLLLSDSGFYLCAWMTGIYGYTFGSGTRLTVV.

The chain carries TRBV5-5 and TRBJ2-1; the D is unclear. The CDR3 runs to 14 residues. Between the trimmed V and J ends, which lost 0 bases and 6 bases, there was a span of 10 bases. CDR1 and CDR2 (germline): SGHKS, YYEKEE (reference sequence). The CDR3 protein is CASSLGPVRNEQFF. The CDR3 DNA reads as TGTGCCAGCAGCTTGGGCCCGGTACGCAATGAGCAGTTCTTC.

The chain couples TRBV5-6 to TRBJ1-2, with D possibly TRBD1 on 5 matching bases. The CDR3 has 15 amino acids. The germline CDR1 and CDR2 sequences are SGHDT and YYEEEE. V was clipped by 0 bases and J by 7 bases, with 16 bases between them. The CDR3 DNA sequence: TGTGCCAGCAGCTTGGCCAAGGGAGGCAGGGCTGGCTACACCTTC. Translation gives CASSLAKGGRAGYTF.

The rearrangement links TRBV19 to TRBJ2-5, with no clear D. Germline V gene data show CDR1 as LNHDA and CDR2 as SQIVND (reference sequence). V was clipped by 5 bases and J by 3 bases, with 4 bases between them. There are 11 residues in the CDR3. CDR3 protein: CASSFKETQYF. The CDR3 nucleotides are TGTGCCAGTAGTTTTAAAGAGACCCAGTACTTC.

This clone was observed a single time. The V gene is TRBV30, the J gene TRBJ2-7, with TRBD1 matching over 8 bases. Germline CDR1 reads GTSNPN; CDR2 reads SVGIG (reference sequence). The CDR3 spans 15 residues. The junction had 18 bases not matched to a gene; V was cut back by 5 bases and J by 9 bases. CDR3 amino acids: CAWGGDRGTLRGQYF. The CDR3 DNA sequence: TGTGCCTGGGGAGGCGACAGGGGAACGTTACGAGGGCAGTACTTC.

For this clone: The DNA is left out, because the CDR3 cannot be placed on it with certainty; the CDR3 is given as TCRdb lists it. The chain is built from TRBV7-9 and TRBJ1-5. Per germline, CDR1 SEHNR and CDR2 FQNEAQ (reference sequence). The CDR3 is 16 residues long, ends included. The CDR3 loop is CASSLFGSGGIQPQHF.

This rearrangement joins TRBV2 to TRBJ2-1, with D perhaps TRBD1 (6 bases). V was clipped by 5 bases and J by 7 bases, with 21 bases between them. Germline V CDR1 and CDR2: SNHLY, FYNNEI. The CDR3 is made up of 16 amino acids. The CDR3 loop is CASSQWTAQPKNEQFF. The CDR3 region has the DNA TGTGCCAGCAGTCAATGGACAGCACAACCAAAGAATGAGCAGTTCTTC.

V and J are TRBV5-1 and TRBJ2-5, with D tentatively TRBD1 (6 bases). CDR3 length: 15 amino acids. Germline V gene data show CDR1 as SGHRS and CDR2 as YFSETQ. With 3 bases removed from V and 5 bases from J, the gap between germline ends came to 17 bases. DNA for the CDR3: TGCGCCAGCAGCTGGACAGCTAACGTTTGGGAGACCCAGTACTTC. As protein: CASSWTANVWETQYF.